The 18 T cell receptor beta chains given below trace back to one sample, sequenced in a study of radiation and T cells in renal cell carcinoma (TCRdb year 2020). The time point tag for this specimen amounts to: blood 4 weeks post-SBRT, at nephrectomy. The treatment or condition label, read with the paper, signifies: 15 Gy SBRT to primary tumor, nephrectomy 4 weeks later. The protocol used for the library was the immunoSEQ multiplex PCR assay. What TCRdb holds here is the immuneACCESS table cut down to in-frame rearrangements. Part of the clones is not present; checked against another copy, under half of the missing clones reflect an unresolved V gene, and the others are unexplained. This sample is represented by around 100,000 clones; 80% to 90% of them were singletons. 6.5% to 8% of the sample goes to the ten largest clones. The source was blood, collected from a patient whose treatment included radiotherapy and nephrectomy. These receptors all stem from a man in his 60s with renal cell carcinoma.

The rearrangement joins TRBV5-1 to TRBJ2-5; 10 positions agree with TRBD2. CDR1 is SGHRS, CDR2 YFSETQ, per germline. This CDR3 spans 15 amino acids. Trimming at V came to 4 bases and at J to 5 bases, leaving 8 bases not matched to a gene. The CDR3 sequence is CASSHLAGVGETQYF. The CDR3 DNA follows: TGCGCCAGCAGCCACCTAGCGGGAGTCGGGGAGACCCAGTACTTC.

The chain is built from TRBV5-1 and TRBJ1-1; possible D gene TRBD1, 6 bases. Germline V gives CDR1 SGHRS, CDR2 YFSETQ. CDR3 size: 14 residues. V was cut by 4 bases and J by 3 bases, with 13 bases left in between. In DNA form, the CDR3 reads TGCGCCAGCAGCAGGGACGGGGGCGACACTGAAGCTTTCTTT. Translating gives CASSRDGGDTEAFF.

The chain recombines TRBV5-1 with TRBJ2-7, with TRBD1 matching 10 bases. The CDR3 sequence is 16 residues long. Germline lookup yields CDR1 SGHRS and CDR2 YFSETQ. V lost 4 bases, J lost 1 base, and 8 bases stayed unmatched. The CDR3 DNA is TGCGCCAGCAGCCCTGGACAGGGGGGAATATCCTACGAGCAGTACTTC. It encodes CASSPGQGGISYEQYF.

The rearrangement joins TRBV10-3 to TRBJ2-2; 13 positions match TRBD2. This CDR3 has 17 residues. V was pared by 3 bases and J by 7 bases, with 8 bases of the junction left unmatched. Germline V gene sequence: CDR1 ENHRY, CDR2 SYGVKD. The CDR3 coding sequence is TGTGCCATCAGTGATACTAGCGGGAGGGCCGGGGGCGGGGAGCTGTTTTTT. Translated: CAISDTSGRAGGGELFF.

The chain's CDR3 is CASSSQGLYGYTF. CDR3 nucleotide sequence: TGTGCCAGCAGCTCTCAGGGACTTTATGGCTACACCTTC. This chain joins TRBV5-4 and TRBJ1-2, with D tentatively TRBD1 (5 bases). Trimming stripped 3 bases from V and 5 bases from J, with 11 bases between. The CDR3 runs to 13 residues. Germline V gives CDR1 SGHNT, CDR2 YYREEE (reference sequence).

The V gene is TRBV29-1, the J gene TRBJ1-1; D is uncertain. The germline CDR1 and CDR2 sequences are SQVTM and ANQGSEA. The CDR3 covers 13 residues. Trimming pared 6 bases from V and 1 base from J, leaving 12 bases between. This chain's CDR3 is CSVRTTRNTEAFF. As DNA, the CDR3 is TGCAGCGTCAGGACCACCCGGAACACTGAAGCTTTCTTT.

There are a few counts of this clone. CDR3 protein: CASSPATGSSGNTIYF. The CDR3 DNA is TGCGCCAGCAGCCCGGCGACAGGCTCCTCTGGAAACACCATATATTTT. J is TRBJ1-3 and V is TRBV5-1; tentatively, D is TRBD1 (6 bases). Germline V gene sequence: CDR1 SGHRS, CDR2 YFSETQ. This CDR3 region has 16 residues. The ends were cut back, 4 bases at V and 0 bases at J, with 14 bases in the middle.

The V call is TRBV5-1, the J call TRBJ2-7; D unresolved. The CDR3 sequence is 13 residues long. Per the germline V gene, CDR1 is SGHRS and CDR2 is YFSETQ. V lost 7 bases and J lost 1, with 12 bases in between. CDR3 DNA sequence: TGCGCCAGCCAAAGCCTGATTTCCTACGAGCAGTACTTC. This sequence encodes CASQSLISYEQYF.

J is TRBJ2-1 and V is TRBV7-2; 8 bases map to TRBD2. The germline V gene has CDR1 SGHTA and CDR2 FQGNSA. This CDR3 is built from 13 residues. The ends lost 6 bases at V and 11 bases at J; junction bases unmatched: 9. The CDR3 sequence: CASREVGGRKQFF. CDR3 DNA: TGTGCCAGCAGAGAGGTTGGCGGGAGGAAGCAGTTCTTC.

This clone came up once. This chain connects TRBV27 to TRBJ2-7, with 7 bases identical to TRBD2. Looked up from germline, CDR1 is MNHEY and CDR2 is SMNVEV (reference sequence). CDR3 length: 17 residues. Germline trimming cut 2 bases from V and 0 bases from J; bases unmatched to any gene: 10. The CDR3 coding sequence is TGTGCCAGCAGTTTACGCCGGTGGGGGACTATCTCCTACGAGCAGTACTTC. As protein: CASSLRRWGTISYEQYF.

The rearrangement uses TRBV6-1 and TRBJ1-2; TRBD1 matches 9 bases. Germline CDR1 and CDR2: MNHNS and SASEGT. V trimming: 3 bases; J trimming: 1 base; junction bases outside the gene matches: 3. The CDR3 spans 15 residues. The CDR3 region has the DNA TGTGCCAGCAGTGATTGGGACAGGGTTAACTATGGCTACACCTTC. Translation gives CASSDWDRVNYGYTF.

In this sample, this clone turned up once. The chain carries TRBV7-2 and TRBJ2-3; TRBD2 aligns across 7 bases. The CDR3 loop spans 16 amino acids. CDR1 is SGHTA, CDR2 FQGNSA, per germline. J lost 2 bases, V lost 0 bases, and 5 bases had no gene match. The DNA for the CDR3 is TGTGCCAGCAGCTTAGCCTGGGCGGGAGACACAGATACGCAGTATTTT. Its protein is CASSLAWAGDTDTQYF. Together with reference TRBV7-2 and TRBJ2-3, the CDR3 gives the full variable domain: GAGVSQSPSNKVTEKGKDVELRCDPISGHTALYWYRQSLGQGLEFLIYFQGNSAPDKSGLPSDRFSAERTGGSVSTLTIQRTQQEDSAVYLCASSLAWAGDTDTQYFGPGTRLTVL.

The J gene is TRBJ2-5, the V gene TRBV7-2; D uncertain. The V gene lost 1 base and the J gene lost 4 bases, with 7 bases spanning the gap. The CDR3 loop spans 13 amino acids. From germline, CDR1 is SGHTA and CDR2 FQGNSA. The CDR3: CASSLGDAETQYF. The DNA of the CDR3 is TGTGCCAGCAGCTTAGGGGATGCAGAGACCCAGTACTTC.

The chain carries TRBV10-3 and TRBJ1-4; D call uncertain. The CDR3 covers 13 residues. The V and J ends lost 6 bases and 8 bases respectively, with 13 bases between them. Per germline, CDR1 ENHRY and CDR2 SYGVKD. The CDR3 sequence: CAIRGRVGEKLFF. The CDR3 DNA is TGTGCCATCAGGGGGAGGGTAGGGGAAAAACTGTTTTTT.

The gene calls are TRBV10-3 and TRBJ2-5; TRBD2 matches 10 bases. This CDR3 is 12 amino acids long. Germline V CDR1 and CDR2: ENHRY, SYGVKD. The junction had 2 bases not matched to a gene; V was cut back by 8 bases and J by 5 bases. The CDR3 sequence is CAIPGLAETQYF. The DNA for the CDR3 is TGTGCCATCCCGGGACTAGCGGAGACCCAGTACTTC.

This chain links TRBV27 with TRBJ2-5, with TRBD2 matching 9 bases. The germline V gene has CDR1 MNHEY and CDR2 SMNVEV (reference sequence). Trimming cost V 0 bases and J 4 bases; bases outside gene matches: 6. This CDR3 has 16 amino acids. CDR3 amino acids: CASSLSPSGMGETQYF. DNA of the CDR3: TGTGCCAGCAGTTTATCTCCTAGCGGGATGGGAGAGACCCAGTACTTC.

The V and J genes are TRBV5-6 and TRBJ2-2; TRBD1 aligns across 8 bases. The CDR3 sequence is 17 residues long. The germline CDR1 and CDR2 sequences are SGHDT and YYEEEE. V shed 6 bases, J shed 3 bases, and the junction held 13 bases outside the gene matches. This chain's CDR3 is CASTLLDRVRDTGELFF. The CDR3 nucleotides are TGTGCCAGCACCCTCTTGGACAGGGTTCGGGACACCGGGGAGCTGTTTTTT.

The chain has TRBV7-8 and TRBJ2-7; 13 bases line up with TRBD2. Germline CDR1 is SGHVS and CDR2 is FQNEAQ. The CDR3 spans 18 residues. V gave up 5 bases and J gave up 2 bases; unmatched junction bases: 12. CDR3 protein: CASSQRTSGSSHPYEQYF. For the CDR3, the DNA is TGTGCCAGCAGCCAGAGGACTAGCGGGAGCTCACACCCCTACGAGCAGTACTTC.